This TCR beta chain was sequenced in a study of circulating CD8 cells and anti-PD-1 response in melanoma. Four subsets defined by PD-1 and/or TIGIT were sorted from live CD3+CD8+TCRalphabeta+ cells. This clonotype is categorized as medium-sized (0.01 to 0.1%). The QIAseq Immune Repertoire TCR panel built the libraries from approximately 16 ng of total RNA. In TCRdb, the reads were re-called with MiXCR into one record per CDR3 protein. The top ten clones hold 20% to 30% of a sample with 300 to 350 distinct CDR3 sequences, 6.2% of them seen once. Germline lookup yields CDR1 SQVTM and CDR2 ANQGSEA. CDR3 length: 14 amino acids. V was clipped by 0 bases and J by 7 bases; unmatched bases: 4.

This TCR came from a human donor with melanoma. This specimen consisted of CD8+ T cells from PBMCs, obtained at baseline or after one month of anti-PD-1 therapy (not recorded which). V usage is TRBV29-1 and J usage is TRBJ2-1, with 9 positions matching TRBD2. The CDR3 spells CSVEDRTSVNEQFF. In DNA form, the CDR3 reads TGCAGCGTTGAAGATAGGACTAGCGTGAATGAGCAGTTCTTC.